These T cell receptor beta chains were read from a single sample in a study of cytomegalovirus exposure and HLA in healthy donors. The protocol was immunoSEQ multiplex PCR, while the TCRdb copy is restricted to in-frame clones and leaves out a portion. The sample yields 150,000 or so clones, approximately 75% seen once. The sequenced sample consisted of PBMCs. These receptors were obtained from a man aged 18 to 30 in good health and CMV-seronegative. Both conserved end residues are part of each CDR3. The D gene is left open where the match is weak. Clone size is shown for a subset of rows, as once, few, many or a class of expanded clone.

>TRBV21-1|TRBJ1-2|-|-
TGTGCCAGCAGCAGTTGGGCAGGGTTGGACTATGGCTACACCTTC
CASSSWAGLDYGYTF
>TRBV13|TRBJ2-5|-|-
TGTGCCAGCAGCTCCGACCAAGAGACCCAGTACTTC
CASSSDQETQYF
>TRBV27|TRBJ2-6|once|-
TGTGCCAGCAGTTCGACGGACGCTTCAACCTCTGGGGCCAACGGCCTGACTTTC
CASSSTDASTSGANGLTF
>TRBV6-4|TRBJ2-1|-|TRBD1
TGTGCCAGCGGATATATCGACAGGGGAAGCTACAATGAGCAGTTCTTC
CASGYIDRGSYNEQFF
>TRBV29-1|TRBJ2-1|few|TRBD2
TGCAGCGTTGACCTTAGATACCAACTAGCGGGGAACAATGAGCAGTTCTTC
CSVDLRYQLAGNNEQFF
>TRBV4-2|TRBJ2-1|-|TRBD2
TGTGCCAGCAGCGGGGAGGGTGAGCAGTTCTTC
CASSGEGEQFF
>TRBV10-3|TRBJ1-1|-|TRBD1
TGTGCCATCACCCGGGACAGGGGGAACACTGAAGCTTTCTTT
CAITRDRGNTEAFF
>TRBV5-6|TRBJ2-1|-|-
TGTGCCAGCAGCTTGGACGGGAGCTCCTACAATGAGCAGTTCTTC
CASSLDGSSYNEQFF
>TRBV4-1|TRBJ2-7|-|-
TGCGCCAGCAGCCAAGAAGGGACGGGGGCCTACGAGCAGTACTTC
CASSQEGTGAYEQYF
>TRBV28|TRBJ1-1|-|TRBD1
TGTGCCAGCAGTTTCCCTGGACAGGGTCGGACTGAAGCTTTCTTT
CASSFPGQGRTEAFF
>TRBV6-5|TRBJ1-1|-|-
TGTGCCAGCAGTTACTACAGCCACAAGAACACTGAAGCTTTCTTT
CASSYYSHKNTEAFF
>TRBV6-5|TRBJ2-1|-|TRBD2
TGTGCCAGCAGTTTGACCGGGACTAGCGTGGTCTTC
CASSLTGTSVVF
>TRBV6-5|TRBJ1-5|-|TRBD1
TGTGCCAGCAGTTACTCGAGGGACAGAAATCAGCCCCAGCATTTT
CASSYSRDRNQPQHF
>TRBV4-1|TRBJ2-4|-|-
TGCGCCAGCAGCCCCGCGAGGGGGTTAGAAGCCAAAAACAGTCAGTACTTC
CASSPARGLEAKNSQYF
>TRBV4-3|TRBJ2-1|-|-
TGCGCCAGCAGCCAGATCCGCAGGGGCCACCAAAGTGAGCAGTTCTTC
CASSQIRRGHQSEQFF
>TRBV2|TRBJ1-5|-|TRBD1
TGTGCCAGCAGATCTGGACAGGTGACGTCGCCCCAGCATTTT
CASRSGQVTSPQHF
>TRBV27|TRBJ1-1|-|-
TGTGCCAGCAGTTCCCACAGAGACAACACTGAAGCTTTCTTT
CASSSHRDNTEAFF
>TRBV28|TRBJ1-3|-|-
TGTGCCAGCAGCCTCGGGGGGGGCACCATATATTTT
CASSLGGGTIYF
>TRBV28|TRBJ2-2|-|-
-
CASSPSLRARGRTGELFF
>TRBV11-3|TRBJ2-2|-|-
TGTGCCAGCAGTTTGGGAGCCGGGGAGCTGTTTTTT
CASSLGAGELFF
>TRBV6-5|TRBJ2-3|once|TRBD1
TGTGCCAGCAGTCAGACAGGGGGTTCTGATACGCAGTATTTT
CASSQTGGSDTQYF
>TRBV18|TRBJ2-7|-|TRBD1
TGTGCCAGCTCCCCCCCGGGACAGGATAAAGGCGAGCAGTACTTC
CASSPPGQDKGEQYF
>TRBV15|TRBJ1-1|few|TRBD1
TGTGCCACCCAAGGACAGGTTGAGGGGACTGAAGCTTTCTTT
CATQGQVEGTEAFF
>TRBV6-1|TRBJ2-5|-|TRBD2
TGTGCCAGCAGTGGGGGGGGAGTAGAGACCCAGTACTTC
CASSGGGVETQYF
>TRBV6-1|TRBJ1-2|-|-
TGTGCCAGCAGTTCCCAGTATGGAGGAAGTGGCTACACCTTC
CASSSQYGGSGYTF
>TRBV6-5|TRBJ2-1|-|-
TGTGCCAGCAGTTACTCCGGGGGCTCCTACAATGAGCAGTTCTTC
CASSYSGGSYNEQFF
>TRBV6-1|TRBJ2-3|-|-
TGTGCCAGCAGGCCCACTAGTGCAGATACGCAGTATTTT
CASRPTSADTQYF
>TRBV27|TRBJ1-3|-|TRBD1
TGTGCCAGCAGTAAACTACAGGGGGCAACTGGAAACACCATATATTTT
CASSKLQGATGNTIYF